The T cell receptor beta chain under discussion was sequenced for a study of blood T cell repertoires in COVID-19. Across the whole study: The United States, Italy and Spain provided the acute and convalescent COVID-19 samples.

Assay: immunoSEQ multiplex PCR; the TCRdb copy retains only in-frame clones and omits some. The sample has 120,000 to 150,000 clones, 70% to 90% seen once; the top ten hold 2.6%. Germline CDR1 reads MNHEY; CDR2 reads SVGAGI. This CDR3 spans 15 amino acids. V shed 6 bases, J shed 4 bases, and the junction held 3 bases outside the gene matches. The chain carries TRBV6-5 and TRBJ2-5, with 15 bases aligning to TRBD2. Source material: peripheral blood. This TCR came from a human donor with acute or convalescent COVID-19. The donor label of this sample is uncertain. The CDR3 DNA follows: TGTGCCAGCAGAAAGGGACTAGCGGGAGGAGAGACCCAGTACTTC. This codes for CASRKGLAGGETQYF.